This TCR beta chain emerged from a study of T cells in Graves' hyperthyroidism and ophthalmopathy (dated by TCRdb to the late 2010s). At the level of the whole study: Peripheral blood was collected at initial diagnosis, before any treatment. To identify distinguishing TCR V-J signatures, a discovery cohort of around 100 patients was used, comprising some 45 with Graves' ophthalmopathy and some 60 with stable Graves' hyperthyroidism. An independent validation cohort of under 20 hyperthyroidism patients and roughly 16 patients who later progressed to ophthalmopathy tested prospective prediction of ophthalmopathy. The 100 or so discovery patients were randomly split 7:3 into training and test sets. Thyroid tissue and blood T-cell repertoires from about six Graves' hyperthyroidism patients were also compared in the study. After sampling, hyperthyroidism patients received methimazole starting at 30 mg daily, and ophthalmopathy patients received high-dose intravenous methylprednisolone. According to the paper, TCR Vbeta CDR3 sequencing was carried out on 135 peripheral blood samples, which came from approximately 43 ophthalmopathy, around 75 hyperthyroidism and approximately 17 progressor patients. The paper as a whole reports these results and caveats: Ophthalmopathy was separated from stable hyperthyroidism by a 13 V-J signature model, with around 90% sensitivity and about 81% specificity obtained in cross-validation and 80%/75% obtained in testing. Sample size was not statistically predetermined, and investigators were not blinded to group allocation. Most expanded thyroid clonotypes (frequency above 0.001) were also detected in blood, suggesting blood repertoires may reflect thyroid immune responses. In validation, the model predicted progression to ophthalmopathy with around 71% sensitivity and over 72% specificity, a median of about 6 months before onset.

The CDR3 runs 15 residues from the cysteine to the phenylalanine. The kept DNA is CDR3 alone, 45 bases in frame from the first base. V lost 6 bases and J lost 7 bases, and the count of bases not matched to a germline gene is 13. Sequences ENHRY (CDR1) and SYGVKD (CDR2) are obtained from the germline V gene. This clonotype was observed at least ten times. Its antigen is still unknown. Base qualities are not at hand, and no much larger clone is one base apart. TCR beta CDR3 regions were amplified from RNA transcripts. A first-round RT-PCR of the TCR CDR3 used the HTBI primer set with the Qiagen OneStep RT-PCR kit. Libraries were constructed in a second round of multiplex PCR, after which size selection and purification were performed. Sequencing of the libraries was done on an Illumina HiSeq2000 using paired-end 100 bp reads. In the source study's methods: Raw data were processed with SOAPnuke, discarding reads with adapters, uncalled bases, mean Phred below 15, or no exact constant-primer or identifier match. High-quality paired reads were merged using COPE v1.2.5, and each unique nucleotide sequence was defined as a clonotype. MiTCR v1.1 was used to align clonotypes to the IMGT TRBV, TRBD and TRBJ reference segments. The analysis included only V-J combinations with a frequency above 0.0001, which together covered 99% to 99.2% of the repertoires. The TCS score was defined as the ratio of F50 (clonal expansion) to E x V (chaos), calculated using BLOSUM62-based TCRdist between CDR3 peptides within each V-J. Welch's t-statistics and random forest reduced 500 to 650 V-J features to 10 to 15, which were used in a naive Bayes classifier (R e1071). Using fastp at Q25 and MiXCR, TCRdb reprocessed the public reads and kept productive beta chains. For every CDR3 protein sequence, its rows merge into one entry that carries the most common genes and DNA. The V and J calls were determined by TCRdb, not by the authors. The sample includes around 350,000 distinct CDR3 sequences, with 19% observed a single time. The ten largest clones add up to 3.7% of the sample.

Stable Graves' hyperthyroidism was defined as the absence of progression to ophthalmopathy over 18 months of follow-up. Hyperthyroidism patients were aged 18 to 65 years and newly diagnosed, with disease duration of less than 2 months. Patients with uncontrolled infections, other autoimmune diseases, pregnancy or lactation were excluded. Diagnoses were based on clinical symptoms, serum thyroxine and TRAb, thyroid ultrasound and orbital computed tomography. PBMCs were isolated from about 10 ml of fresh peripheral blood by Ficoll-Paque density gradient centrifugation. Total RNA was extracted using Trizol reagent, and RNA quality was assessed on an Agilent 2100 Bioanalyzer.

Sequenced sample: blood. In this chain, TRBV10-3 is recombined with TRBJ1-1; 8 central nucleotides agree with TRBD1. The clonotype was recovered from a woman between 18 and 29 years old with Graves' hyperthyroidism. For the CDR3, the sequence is CAISPDRVNRVEAFF. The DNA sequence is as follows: TGTGCCATCAGCCCGGACAGGGTGAATCGAGTTGAAGCTTTCTTT.